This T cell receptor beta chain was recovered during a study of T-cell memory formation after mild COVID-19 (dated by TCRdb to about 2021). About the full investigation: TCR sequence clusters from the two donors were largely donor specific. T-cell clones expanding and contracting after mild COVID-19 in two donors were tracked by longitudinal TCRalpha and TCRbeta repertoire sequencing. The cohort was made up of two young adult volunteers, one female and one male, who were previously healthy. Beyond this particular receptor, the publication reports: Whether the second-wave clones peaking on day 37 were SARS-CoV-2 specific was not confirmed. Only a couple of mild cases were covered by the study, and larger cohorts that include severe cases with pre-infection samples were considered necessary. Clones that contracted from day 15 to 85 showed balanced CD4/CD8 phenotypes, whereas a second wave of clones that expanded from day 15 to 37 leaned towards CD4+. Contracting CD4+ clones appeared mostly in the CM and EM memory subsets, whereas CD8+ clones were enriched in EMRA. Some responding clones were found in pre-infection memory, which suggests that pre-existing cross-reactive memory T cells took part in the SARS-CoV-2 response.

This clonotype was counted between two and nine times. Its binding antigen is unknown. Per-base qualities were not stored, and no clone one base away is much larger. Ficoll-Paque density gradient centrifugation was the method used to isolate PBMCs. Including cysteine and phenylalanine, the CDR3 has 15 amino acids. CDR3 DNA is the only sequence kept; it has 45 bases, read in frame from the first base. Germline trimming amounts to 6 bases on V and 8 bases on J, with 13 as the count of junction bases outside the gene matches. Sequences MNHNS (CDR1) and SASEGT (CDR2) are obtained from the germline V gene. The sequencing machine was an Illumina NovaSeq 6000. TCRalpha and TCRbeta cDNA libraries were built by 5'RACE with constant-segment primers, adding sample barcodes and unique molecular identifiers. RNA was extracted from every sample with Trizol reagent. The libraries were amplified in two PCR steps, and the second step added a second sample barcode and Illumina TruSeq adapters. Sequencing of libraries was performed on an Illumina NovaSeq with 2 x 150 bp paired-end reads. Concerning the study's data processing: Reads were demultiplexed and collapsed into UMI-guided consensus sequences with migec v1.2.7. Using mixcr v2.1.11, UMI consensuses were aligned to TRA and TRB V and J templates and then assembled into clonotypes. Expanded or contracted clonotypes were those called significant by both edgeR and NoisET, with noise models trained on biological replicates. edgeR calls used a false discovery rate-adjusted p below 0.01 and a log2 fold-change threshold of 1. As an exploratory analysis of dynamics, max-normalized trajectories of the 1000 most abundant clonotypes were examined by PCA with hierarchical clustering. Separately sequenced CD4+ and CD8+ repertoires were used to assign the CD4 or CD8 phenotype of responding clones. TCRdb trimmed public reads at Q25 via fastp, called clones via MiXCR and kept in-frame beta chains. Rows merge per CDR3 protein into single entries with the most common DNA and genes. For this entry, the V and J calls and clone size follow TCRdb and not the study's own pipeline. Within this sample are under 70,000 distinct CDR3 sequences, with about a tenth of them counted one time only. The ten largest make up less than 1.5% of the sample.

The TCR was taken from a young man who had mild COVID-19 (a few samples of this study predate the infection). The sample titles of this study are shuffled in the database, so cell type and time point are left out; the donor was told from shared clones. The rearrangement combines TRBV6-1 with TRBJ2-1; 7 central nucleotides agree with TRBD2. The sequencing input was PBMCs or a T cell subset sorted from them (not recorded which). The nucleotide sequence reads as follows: TGTGCCAGCAGGCCACCTTGGGGGGGAAGGGATGAGCAGTTCTTC. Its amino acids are CASRPPWGGRDEQFF.